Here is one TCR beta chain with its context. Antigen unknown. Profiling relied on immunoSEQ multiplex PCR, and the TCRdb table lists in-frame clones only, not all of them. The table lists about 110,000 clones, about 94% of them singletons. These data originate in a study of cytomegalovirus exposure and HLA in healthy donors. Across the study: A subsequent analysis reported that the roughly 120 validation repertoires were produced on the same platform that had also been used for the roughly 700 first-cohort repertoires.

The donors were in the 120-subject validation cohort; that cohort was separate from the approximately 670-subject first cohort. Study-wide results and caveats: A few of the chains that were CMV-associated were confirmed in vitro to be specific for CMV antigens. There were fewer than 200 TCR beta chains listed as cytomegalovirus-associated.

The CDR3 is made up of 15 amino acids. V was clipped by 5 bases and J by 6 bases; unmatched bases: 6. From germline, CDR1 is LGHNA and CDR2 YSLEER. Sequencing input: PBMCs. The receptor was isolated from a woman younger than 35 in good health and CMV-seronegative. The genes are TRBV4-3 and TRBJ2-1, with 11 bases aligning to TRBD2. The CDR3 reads CASSNIAGGGNEQFF. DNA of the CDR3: TGCGCCAGCAGCAACATAGCGGGGGGGGGCAATGAGCAGTTCTTC.